This TCR beta chain comes out of a study of shared clonotypes between healthy human individuals. As for the study in general: CD4 naive and memory got three plates each, CD8 naive two, CD8 memory one.

Germline-derived CDR1 and CDR2 are MGHRA and YSYEKL. There are 17 residues in the CDR3. After removal of 0 bases from V and 7 bases from J, the junction contained 11 bases not matched to a gene. Profiling relied on immunoSEQ multiplex PCR, and the TCRdb table lists in-frame clones only, not all of them. This table has 600,000 to 750,000 clones, about two thirds appearing once. Donors had no recently reported acute infections or vaccinations and were HIV-negative. Input material: memory CD4+ T cells sorted from blood. Subset noted: CD45RA-negative fraction. The rearrangement links TRBV4-1 to TRBJ1-4; 7 bases map to TRBD1. The TCR comes from a young woman in good health. The CDR3 sequence is CASSQDFRTGGSEKLFF. In DNA, the CDR3 is TGCGCCAGCAGCCAAGATTTCCGGACAGGAGGCAGTGAAAAACTGTTTTTT.